Below are 20 T cell receptor beta chains sequenced from a single sample in a study of control samples from healthy donors and cancer patients. Only in-frame clones appear in the TCRdb table, and some are missing; sequencing was by immunoSEQ multiplex PCR. The data hold 150,000 to 200,000 clones, with 94% observed a single time. Sample: blood. The receptor set was obtained from a woman in her thirties or forties in good health.

The genes are TRBV19 and TRBJ2-5; no reliable D call. V lost 6 bases to trimming and J lost 5 bases, with 16 bases between them. The CDR3 covers 14 residues. Germline CDR1 is LNHDA and CDR2 is SQIVND (reference sequence). CDR3: CASSINPALETQYF. CDR3 nucleotides: TGTGCCAGTAGCATCAATCCTGCTTTGGAGACCCAGTACTTC.

The rearrangement uses TRBV29-1 and TRBJ2-7; D ambiguous. CDR1 is SQVTM, CDR2 ANQGSEA, per germline. The CDR3 consists of 12 residues. Trimming left V 7 bases short and J 1 base short, with 11 bases between. The DNA of the CDR3 is TGCAGCGGAAGATTAGCTTCCTACGAGCAGTACTTC. Residues: CSGRLASYEQYF.

This clone was observed a handful of times. This sequence joins TRBV19 and TRBJ1-5, with 9 bases matching TRBD1. CDR1 is LNHDA, CDR2 SQIVND, per germline (reference sequence). The CDR3 has 14 amino acids. Trimming at V came to 7 bases and at J to 2 bases, leaving 3 bases not matched to a gene. The CDR3 reads CASKRDRGNQPQHF. The CDR3 DNA follows: TGTGCCAGTAAACGGGACAGGGGCAATCAGCCCCAGCATTTT.

The chain carries TRBV5-5 and TRBJ1-5; D is unresolved. CDR3 length: 17 amino acids. The V end was cut by 0 bases, the J end by 8 bases, with 21 bases between. Germline CDR1 is SGHKS and CDR2 is YYEKEE (reference sequence). Here the CDR3 reads CASSLEVGSPPREPQHF. CDR3 coding DNA: TGTGCCAGCAGCTTGGAGGTGGGCAGCCCACCTAGGGAGCCCCAGCATTTT. The full variable domain, its missing parts supplied by reference TRBV5-5 and TRBJ1-5, is DAGVTQSPTHLIKTRGQQVTLRCSPISGHKSVSWYQQVLGQGPQFIFQYYEKEERGRGNFPDRFSARQFPNYSSELNVNALLLGDSALYLCASSLEVGSPPREPQHFGDGTRLSIL.

The V and J genes are TRBV10-3 and TRBJ1-5; D unclear. With 3 bases removed from V and 8 bases from J, the gap between germline ends came to 23 bases. Germline CDR1 is ENHRY and CDR2 is SYGVKD. The CDR3 loop spans 17 amino acids. CDR3 region: CAISDVLGSGRIKPQHF. The CDR3 DNA reads TGTGCCATCAGTGACGTTCTGGGGTCAGGTAGGATCAAGCCCCAGCATTTT.

The chain carries TRBV7-9 and TRBJ2-5; 10 bases are shared with TRBD2. The CDR3 has 15 residues. Trimming at V came to 2 bases and at J to 9 bases, leaving 9 bases not matched to a gene. The germline V gene has CDR1 SEHNR and CDR2 FQNEAQ (reference sequence). CDR3 nucleotide sequence: TGTGCCAGCAGCTTAAGCGGGGGGGCCCGGGAGGCCCAGTACTTC. This gives the protein CASSLSGGAREAQYF.

This chain's CDR3 is CASSTLAGSSYEQYF. CDR3 bases: TGTGCCAGTAGCACCTTAGCGGGAAGCTCCTACGAGCAGTACTTC. This rearrangement joins TRBV19 to TRBJ2-7; 8 bases map to TRBD2. CDR3 size: 15 residues. Germline V gene data show CDR1 as LNHDA and CDR2 as SQIVND (reference sequence). Trimming took 6 bases from V and 0 from J; bases not matched to a gene: 7.

The rearrangement joins TRBV5-1 to TRBJ1-6; D gene ambiguous. Trimming cost V 4 bases and J 4 bases, with 12 bases left between them. CDR1 is SGHRS, CDR2 YFSETQ, per germline. The CDR3 totals 15 residues. CDR3 bases: TGCGCCAGCAGCGCGGTCGGTGCTTATAATTCACCCCTCCACTTT. Its translation: CASSAVGAYNSPLHF.

This chain joins TRBV6-6 and TRBJ1-3, with D possibly TRBD1 on 5 matching bases. CDR1 MNHNY and CDR2 SVGAGI come from the germline V gene (reference sequence). The CDR3 loop spans 15 amino acids. Between the trimmed V and J ends, which lost 6 bases and 2 bases, there was a span of 14 bases. CDR3 sequence (DNA): TGTGCCAGCAGGGGGCAGGGTCTTGCTGGAAACACCATATATTTT. This codes for CASRGQGLAGNTIYF.

The chain joins TRBV7-9 to TRBJ2-5, with 9 bases identical to TRBD1. CDR3 length equals 16 residues. The J segment lost 5 bases and the V segment lost 4 bases, leaving 11 bases of the junction unmatched. Germline-derived CDR1 and CDR2 are SEHNR and FQNEAQ (reference sequence). In DNA, the CDR3 is TGTGCCAGCAGCTCCGAGTCCCGGGACAGGGTTGAGACCCAGTACTTC. Translated, it gives CASSSESRDRVETQYF.

The CDR3 here is CASSLPPGPTSKNTGELFF. The CDR3 DNA reads as TGTGCCAGCAGCTTGCCCCCGGGGCCGACTAGCAAAAACACCGGGGAGCTGTTTTTT. The rearrangement uses TRBV5-6 and TRBJ2-2, with 7 bases fitting TRBD2. CDR3 length equals 19 residues. Germline V gene lookup returns CDR1 SGHDT and CDR2 YYEEEE. V shed 1 base and J 2 bases; nucleotides not matched to a gene: 14.

CDR3 residues: CSVAGRVAETQYF. The CDR3 region has the DNA TGCAGCGTTGCCGGCAGGGTGGCAGAGACCCAGTACTTC. The V call is TRBV29-1, the J call TRBJ2-5, with a possible D match to TRBD1 (5 bases). Germline CDR1 and CDR2: SQVTM and ANQGSEA. Trimming removed 4 bases from V and 4 bases from J, with 13 bases in between. There are 13 residues in the CDR3.

This rearrangement joins TRBV29-1 to TRBJ2-3; weak D call: TRBD2 (6 bases). Germline assignment: CDR1 SQVTM and CDR2 ANQGSEA. V was clipped by 7 bases and J by 1 base, with 15 bases between them. The CDR3 totals 14 residues. The CDR3: CSALRGTGTDTQYF. In nucleotides, the CDR3 is TGCAGCGCCTTGCGGGGAACGGGCACAGATACGCAGTATTTT.

This clone has only a few counts. The chain uses TRBV6-5 and TRBJ1-5; maybe TRBD1 (5 bases). Germline lookup yields CDR1 MNHEY and CDR2 SVGAGI. There are 15 residues in the CDR3. V was clipped by 5 bases and J by 3 bases, with 14 bases between them. In nucleotides, the CDR3 is TGTGCCAGCAGTCTCCGGGACGGATACAATCAGCCCCAGCATTTT. Its protein is CASSLRDGYNQPQHF.

The chain is built from TRBV25-1 and TRBJ2-5; TRBD2 agrees at 15 bases. J gave up 4 bases and V 3 bases, and 6 bases lay outside the gene matches. This CDR3 spans 17 amino acids. Germline CDR1 MGHDK, CDR2 SYGVNS. In DNA, the CDR3 is TGTGCCAGCAGTGATTGGACTAGCGGGGGGGCCGGAGAGACCCAGTACTTC. It yields the protein CASSDWTSGGAGETQYF.

The chain recombines TRBV19 with TRBJ1-1; 8 bases are a match to TRBD1. This CDR3 has 13 residues. The V and J ends lost 6 bases and 6 bases, in that order; junction bases with no gene match: 6. CDR1 and CDR2 from the germline V gene are LNHDA and SQIVND (reference sequence). The CDR3 region is CASREDRDSEAFF. The CDR3, as DNA: TGTGCCAGTAGGGAGGACAGGGATTCTGAAGCTTTCTTT.

CDR3 DNA sequence: TGTGCTAGTGGTTTTTGGCTAGCGAGCTCCTACGAGCAGTACTTC. Translated: CASGFWLASSYEQYF. The V call is TRBV12-5, the J call TRBJ2-7, with D maybe TRBD2 (6 bases). V was pared by 3 bases and J by 0 bases, with 12 bases between. The CDR3 is 15 residues long. The germline gives CDR1 LGHNT, CDR2 FRNRAP.

CDR3 bases: TGTGCCAGCAGCACCGGGCGACTAGCAGGGACTCAAGAGACCCAGTACTTC. This sequence encodes CASSTGRLAGTQETQYF. V is TRBV5-8 and J is TRBJ2-5; 7 positions match TRBD2. Per the germline V gene, CDR1 is SGHTS and CDR2 is YDEGEE. V shed 4 bases, J shed 2 bases, and the junction held 14 bases outside the gene matches. The CDR3 loop spans 17 amino acids.

This chain connects TRBV12-3 or TRBV12-4 to TRBJ1-1; weak D call: TRBD1 (5 bases). The length of the CDR3 is 13 residues. Trimming removed 4 bases from V and 5 bases from J, with 11 bases in between. The CDR3 region has the DNA TGTGCCAGCAGTTACCGGGGCAGTACTGAAGCTTTCTTT. It encodes CASSYRGSTEAFF.

This clone showed up just a few times. The V gene is TRBV5-1, the J gene TRBJ1-5; D might be TRBD1 (6 bases). V lost 2 bases to trimming and J lost 5 bases, with 8 bases between them. Looked up from germline, CDR1 is SGHRS and CDR2 is YFSETQ. The CDR3 spans 13 residues. DNA of the CDR3: TGCGCCAGCAGCTTTGAGGGGGATCAGCCCCAGCATTTT. This codes for CASSFEGDQPQHF.